What follows are 5 T cell receptor beta chains derived from one specimen sequenced in a study of T cell clonality in common variable immunodeficiency. Clones were read by immunoSEQ multiplex PCR, and TCRdb kept only the in-frame ones, dropping some. This sample comprises about 37,000 clones, none seen once only. Sample: peripheral blood mononuclear cells. These receptors were taken from a person between 18 and 75 years old in good health.

This clone was detected many times. The read ends 3 residues before the CDR3 terminus; that terminus is restored from the germline J gene. This chain uses TRBV20-1 with TRBJ1-2; 11 bases are shared with TRBD1. The CDR3 loop spans 17 amino acids. Trimming cost V 0 bases and J 5 bases; bases outside gene matches: 11. Germline V lookup: CDR1 DFQATT, CDR2 SNEGSKA (reference sequence). The DNA read from the CDR3 is TGCAGTGCTAGAGATCTTGGGACAGGGGGTTTATTTTATGGC. Amino acids: CSARDLGTGGLFYG. The CDR3 in its entirety is CSARDLGTGGLFYGYTF.

This clone was detected ten times or more. The observed sequence ends 3 residues before the CDR3 terminus, with the missing tail filled in from the germline J gene. The rearrangement links TRBV20-1 to TRBJ2-5; maybe TRBD2 (7 bases). The V and J ends lost 2 bases and 4 bases respectively, with 17 bases between them. This CDR3 is 15 amino acids long. Germline CDR1 is DFQATT and CDR2 is SNEGSKA (reference sequence). The sequenced CDR3 bases are TGCAGTGCTAGACCGTGGGGGGGGGCCGGAGAGACC. Translation gives CSARPWGGAGET. The whole CDR3 sequence reads CSARPWGGAGETQYF.

This clone was observed at least ten times. The read terminates 3 residues ahead of where the CDR3 ends, so the germline J gene completes it. The rearrangement uses TRBV5-1 and TRBJ2-7, with 10 bases identical to TRBD1. V was pared by 4 bases and J by 5 bases, with 9 bases of the junction left unmatched. Germline V gene lookup returns CDR1 SGHRS and CDR2 YFSETQ. The CDR3 spans 15 residues. The CDR3 protein is CASSPRDRGGHEQYF. CDR3 DNA, as far as it was read: TGCGCCAGCAGCCCCCGGGACAGGGGAGGTCACGAG.

This clone has ten or more counts. The CDR3 end lies 3 residues beyond the end of the read and is filled in from the germline J gene. The chain joins TRBV5-4 to TRBJ1-4, with 12 bases matching TRBD1. The CDR3 runs to 14 residues. CDR1 is SGHNT, CDR2 YYREEE, per germline (reference sequence). V shed 9 bases, J shed 3 bases, and the junction held 3 bases outside the gene matches. The CDR3 DNA, read in part, is TGTGCCACGGGGACAGGGGGCCCTAATGAAAAA. Amino acid sequence: CATGTGGPNEK. The whole CDR3 is CATGTGGPNEKLFF.

This clone was observed a handful of times. The missing CDR3 end, 3 residues past where the read stops, is filled in from the germline J gene. The genes are TRBV7-3 and TRBJ2-3; 10 nucleotides align to TRBD2. This CDR3 comprises 15 residues. V shed 10 bases and J 0 bases; nucleotides not matched to a gene: 7. CDR1 is SGHTA, CDR2 FQGTGA, per germline. The sequenced CDR3 bases are TGTGCCAACCGCCTAGCGGGGGCTAGCACAGATACG. Its translation: CANRLAGASTDT. Given in full, the CDR3 is CANRLAGASTDTQYF.